The 29 T cell receptor beta chains below come from one sample, sequenced in a study of blood T cell repertoires in COVID-19. Assay used: immunoSEQ multiplex PCR; TCRdb lists only in-frame clones, some missing. The sample contains 200,000 to 250,000 clones, approximately 80% of which appear only once. Sequencing was performed on peripheral blood. These receptors were collected from a woman of 80 years or more with COVID-19, enrolled during active disease.

This clone was detected only once. CDR3 DNA sequence: TGTGCCAGCAGTTTAGGGGGGGCAGGGGCAATGAATTCACCCCTCCACTTT. Translation gives CASSLGGAGAMNSPLHF. J is TRBJ1-6 and V is TRBV28; possible D gene TRBD1, 6 bases. The length of the CDR3 is 17 residues. Trimming left V 2 bases short and J 7 bases short, with 18 bases between. CDR1 and CDR2 from the germline V gene are MDHEN and SYDVKM.

The gene calls are TRBV15 and TRBJ2-7; D is uncertain. CDR1 LNHNV and CDR2 YYDKDF come from the germline V gene (reference sequence). With 0 bases removed from V and 5 bases from J, the gap between germline ends came to 17 bases. CDR3 length: 16 residues. CDR3: CATSREPSPRYNEQYF. In DNA form, the CDR3 reads TGTGCCACCAGCAGAGAACCCTCACCGAGATATAACGAGCAGTACTTC.

This clone has just a few counts. Within the sample, other DNA sequences also encode this same CDR3. V usage is TRBV28 and J usage is TRBJ1-6, with 11 nucleotides matching TRBD1. The ends lost 4 bases at V and 8 bases at J; junction bases unmatched: 1. From germline, CDR1 is MDHEN and CDR2 SYDVKM. The CDR3 consists of 14 residues. The CDR3, as DNA: TGTGCCAGCAGTTCGGGACAGGGGGATTCACCCCTCCACTTT. Its protein product is CASSSGQGDSPLHF. The full variable domain, with the rest looked up from reference TRBV28 and TRBJ1-6, is DVKVTQSSRYLVKRTGEKVFLECVQDMDHENMFWYRQDPGLGLRLIYFSYDVKMKEKGDIPEGYSVSREKKERFSLILESASTNQTSMYLCASSSGQGDSPLHFGNGTRLTVT.

The chain recombines TRBV6-6 with TRBJ1-1, with 7 bases lining up with TRBD1. The CDR3 is made up of 13 amino acids. The germline V gene has CDR1 MNHNY and CDR2 SVGAGI (reference sequence). V dropped 2 bases and J dropped 8; count of bases not matched to a gene: 5. The CDR3 region has the DNA TGTGCCAGCAGTTACACAGAGACAGGGGAAGCTTTCTTT. It codes for CASSYTETGEAFF.

This clone was seen a few times. The rearrangement joins TRBV2 to TRBJ2-7, with 7 bases matching TRBD1. J gave up 6 bases and V 8 bases, and 7 bases lay outside the gene matches. CDR1 is SNHLY, CDR2 FYNNEI, per germline. The CDR3 is 12 residues long. Written as DNA, the CDR3 is TGTGCCAGCCGGAGACAGGGAGTCGAGCAGTACTTC. Translation: CASRRQGVEQYF. The full variable domain, rest sourced from reference TRBV2 and TRBJ2-7, is EPEVTQTPSHQVTQMGQEVILRCVPISNHLYFYWYRQILGQKVEFLVSFYNNEISEKSEIFDDQFSVERPDGSNFTLKIRSTKLEDSAMYFCASRRQGVEQYFGPGTRLTVT.

This chain joins TRBV10-3 and TRBJ2-2, with TRBD1 as a possible D gene (5 bases). Deletions cut 5 bases from V and 0 bases from J, with 10 bases between. This CDR3 contains 15 residues. The germline CDR1 and CDR2 sequences are ENHRY and SYGVKD. Here the CDR3 reads CAISPTDPNTGELFF. DNA for the CDR3: TGTGCCATCAGTCCGACAGACCCGAACACCGGGGAGCTGTTTTTT.

V is TRBV9 and J is TRBJ2-2, with 8 bases aligning to TRBD2. Germline V gives CDR1 SGDLS, CDR2 YYNGEE. The CDR3 runs 16 residues. V shed 1 base, J shed 3 bases, and the junction held 5 bases outside the gene matches. The CDR3, as DNA: TGTGCCAGCAGCGTATCGGGGGGGCTTTACACCGGGGAGCTGTTTTTT. It yields the protein CASSVSGGLYTGELFF.

The V and J genes are TRBV18 and TRBJ1-4, with TRBD1 matching 7 bases. CDR3 length: 17 residues. Germline V lookup: CDR1 KGHSH, CDR2 LQKENI. V shed 3 bases and J 4 bases; nucleotides not matched to a gene: 11. The CDR3 bases are TGTGCCAGCTCACCCACGGAACAGGGGCTGGGTAATGAAAAACTGTTTTTT. Its translation is CASSPTEQGLGNEKLFF.

V gene TRBV2 combines with J gene TRBJ1-2, with 8 bases that match TRBD1. The CDR3 is made up of 13 amino acids. Germline loops: CDR1 SNHLY, CDR2 FYNNEI. V was pared by 5 bases and J by 8 bases, with 7 bases of the junction left unmatched. The CDR3 nucleotides are TGTGCCAGCAGTCGGACAGGGAGGAGCGGCTACACCTTC. The encoded protein is CASSRTGRSGYTF.

This clone was seen only once. CDR3 DNA: TGTGCCAGTAGTAAGGGAGTCTATGGCTACACCTTC. It yields the protein CASSKGVYGYTF. J is TRBJ1-2 and V is TRBV19; D remains unclear. The CDR3 runs to 12 residues. Germline V lookup: CDR1 LNHDA, CDR2 SQIVND (reference sequence). Trimming stripped 4 bases from V and 4 bases from J, with 7 bases between. Complete variable domain (other parts from reference TRBV19 and TRBJ1-2): DGGITQSPKYLFRKEGQNVTLSCEQNLNHDAMYWYRQDPGQGLRLIYYSQIVNDFQKGDIAEGYSVSREKKESFPLTVTSAQKNPTAFYLCASSKGVYGYTFGSGTRLTVV.

The genes are TRBV27 and TRBJ1-1; TRBD1 is a possible D gene (6 bases). Germline V gene data show CDR1 as MNHEY and CDR2 as SMNVEV (reference sequence). V was shortened by 0 bases and J by 1 base, with 9 bases between the two germline ends. The CDR3 totals 15 residues. The CDR3 DNA reads as TGTGCCAGCAGTTTATCGACAGGATCGAACACTGAAGCTTTCTTT. Protein: CASSLSTGSNTEAFF.

The chain joins TRBV4-1 to TRBJ1-5, with 7 bases matching TRBD1. The CDR3 spans 15 residues. Germline V gives CDR1 MGHRA, CDR2 YSYEKL. The V segment lost 1 base and the J segment 4 bases; nucleotides outside the gene matches: 4. The CDR3 is CASSQVWDRNQPQHF. The CDR3 DNA reads TGCGCCAGCAGCCAAGTTTGGGACAGAAATCAGCCCCAGCATTTT.

The CDR3 region is CASSLDGRMNTEAFF. CDR3 in DNA: TGTGCCAGCAGCTTGGACGGCAGGATGAACACTGAAGCTTTCTTT. The rearrangement uses TRBV5-4 and TRBJ1-1; D gene uncertain. The germline V gene encodes CDR1 SGHNT and CDR2 YYREEE (reference sequence). This CDR3 is 15 amino acids long. V lost 0 bases, J lost 0 bases, and 9 bases lay in between.

This clone came up once. DNA of the CDR3: TGTGCCAGCAGCTTGTGGCAAAGCTCCTACAATGAGCAGTTCTTC. As protein: CASSLWQSSYNEQFF. The J gene is TRBJ2-1, the V gene TRBV7-2; D unclear. CDR1 and CDR2 (germline): SGHTA, FQGNSA. Trimming cost V 3 bases and J 0 bases, with 9 bases left between them. The CDR3 has 15 amino acids.

The V and J genes are TRBV13 and TRBJ2-3; D possibly corresponds to TRBD2 (6 bases). Germline assignment: CDR1 PRHDT and CDR2 FYEKMQ (reference sequence). This CDR3 region has 18 residues. Trimming cost V 3 bases and J 2 bases, with 21 bases left between them. CDR3 DNA: TGTGCCAGCAGCTTTTCCTCACTAGCCCGCTCACACACAGATACGCAGTATTTT. Its translation: CASSFSSLARSHTDTQYF.

As concerns this clone: Other nucleotide sequences in the sample specify the same CDR3. This chain links TRBV7-9 with TRBJ1-2; TRBD1 matches at 7 bases. The V gene end was trimmed by 2 bases and the J gene end by 6 bases; junction bases not matched to a gene: 6. Germline V lookup: CDR1 SEHNR, CDR2 FQNEAQ (reference sequence). This CDR3 comprises 14 residues. CDR3 protein: CASSLSTGVNGYTF. CDR3 nucleotides: TGTGCCAGCAGCTTAAGTACAGGGGTGAATGGCTACACCTTC.

J is TRBJ1-6 and V is TRBV2; 10 bases are a match to TRBD1. Germline V gene sequence: CDR1 SNHLY, CDR2 FYNNEI. Losses at the gene ends were 5 bases for V and 7 bases for J; bases not matched to a gene: 2. The CDR3 length is 14 residues. The CDR3 sequence: CASSTGQGNSPLHF. CDR3 in DNA: TGTGCCAGCAGTACGGGACAGGGGAATTCACCCCTCCACTTT. The full variable domain, its missing parts supplied by reference TRBV2 and TRBJ1-6, is EPEVTQTPSHQVTQMGQEVILRCVPISNHLYFYWYRQILGQKVEFLVSFYNNEISEKSEIFDDQFSVERPDGSNFTLKIRSTKLEDSAMYFCASSTGQGNSPLHFGNGTRLTVT.

The chain uses TRBV19 and TRBJ2-7; 7 bases fit TRBD1. The J segment lost 2 bases and the V segment lost 8 bases, leaving 12 bases of the junction unmatched. This CDR3 region has 15 residues. Per germline, CDR1 LNHDA and CDR2 SQIVND (reference sequence). The CDR3 nucleotides are TGTGCCAGTCGTGAAGGACAGGCGACGACCTACGAGCAGTACTTC. It yields the protein CASREGQATTYEQYF.

J is TRBJ1-5 and V is TRBV27; D is possibly TRBD1 (6 bases). The V gene's germline CDR1 is MNHEY and CDR2 SMNVEV (reference sequence). The CDR3 sequence is 16 residues long. V lost 4 bases, J lost 0 bases, and 13 bases lay in between. The CDR3 DNA is TGTGCCAGCAGTTCAGCAGGGGTAAATAGCAATCAGCCCCAGCATTTT. Protein sequence: CASSSAGVNSNQPQHF.

For this clone: This CDR3 is also generated by other DNA sequences in the sample. The rearrangement uses TRBV5-5 and TRBJ2-2; TRBD1 matches 8 bases. The CDR3 runs 15 residues. V shed 4 bases, J shed 4 bases, and the junction held 6 bases outside the gene matches. CDR1 SGHKS and CDR2 YYEKEE come from the germline V gene (reference sequence). This CDR3 is CASSPRQGSTGELFF. CDR3 bases: TGTGCCAGCAGCCCACGACAGGGGAGCACCGGGGAGCTGTTTTTT.

This CDR3 is CASSLFGGRGAGANVLTF. DNA for the CDR3: TGTGCCAGCAGCTTGTTCGGAGGTCGGGGGGCTGGGGCCAACGTCCTGACTTTC. V usage is TRBV5-6 and J usage is TRBJ2-6, with 7 bases lining up with TRBD2. J gave up 2 bases and V 1 base, and 9 bases lay outside the gene matches. The CDR3 length is 18 residues. The germline V gene encodes CDR1 SGHDT and CDR2 YYEEEE.

This sequence joins TRBV15 and TRBJ1-5, with unresolved D. Trimming removed 8 bases from V and 0 bases from J, with 17 bases in between. In germline, CDR1 is LNHNV, CDR2 YYDKDF (reference sequence). This CDR3 region has 16 residues. The CDR3 region is CATHVPQAGSNQPQHF. In DNA, the CDR3 is TGTGCCACCCATGTCCCCCAGGCCGGTAGCAATCAGCCCCAGCATTTT. Combining the CDR3 with reference TRBV15 and TRBJ1-5 gives the whole variable domain DAMVIQNPRYQVTQFGKPVTLSCSQTLNHNVMYWYQQKSSQAPKLLFHYYDKDFNNEADTPDNFQSRRPNTSFCFLDIRSPGLGDTAMYLCATHVPQAGSNQPQHFGDGTRLSIL.

V and J are TRBV4-2 and TRBJ2-1, with D possibly TRBD2 on 5 matching bases. This CDR3 region has 16 residues. Per the germline V gene, CDR1 is LGHNA and CDR2 is YNFKEQ. V shed 8 bases and J shed 6 bases, with 23 bases lying between them. The CDR3 coding sequence is TGTGCCAGCGCCACTCAGGACCATTCTGAGGGCAATGAGCAGTTCTTC. Its protein product is CASATQDHSEGNEQFF.

V usage is TRBV3-1 (or the pseudogene TRBV3-2) and J usage is TRBJ2-1; a possible D gene is TRBD2 (5 bases). In germline, CDR1 is LGHDT, CDR2 YNNKEL (reference sequence). This CDR3 comprises 13 residues. V was pared by 2 bases and J by 9 bases, with 11 bases between. DNA of the CDR3: TGTGCCAGCAGCCAACCCACGGGGTCTGAGCAGTTCTTC. Translated: CASSQPTGSEQFF.

This clone was detected only a few times. CDR3 loop: CASSPMTGGSELFF. The CDR3, as DNA: TGTGCCAGTAGCCCGATGACAGGGGGCTCGGAGCTGTTTTTT. J is TRBJ2-2 and V is TRBV19, with 10 positions matching TRBD1. CDR3 length equals 14 residues. The V segment lost 6 bases and the J segment 10 bases; nucleotides outside the gene matches: 8. Germline V gene sequence: CDR1 LNHDA, CDR2 SQIVND (reference sequence).

The chain is built from TRBV6-5 and TRBJ2-3; D is possibly TRBD2 (5 bases). Germline CDR1 reads MNHEY; CDR2 reads SVGAGI. The CDR3 loop spans 13 amino acids. V lost 6 bases and J 6 bases, leaving 13 bases between the germline ends. The CDR3 region is CASRAGLLDTQYF. The CDR3 bases are TGTGCCAGCAGGGCCGGACTGCTCGATACGCAGTATTTT.

This sequence joins TRBV5-1 and TRBJ2-3; 9 bases align to TRBD2. The CDR3 covers 14 residues. CDR1 is SGHRS, CDR2 YFSETQ, per germline. V lost 6 bases to trimming and J lost 4 bases; unmatched junction nucleotides: 6. The CDR3 DNA reads TGCGCCAGCACGGCGGGAGGGGCCTCAGATACGCAGTATTTT. Amino acids: CASTAGGASDTQYF.

The chain has TRBV6-5 and TRBJ2-1, with D perhaps TRBD2 (5 bases). This CDR3 comprises 16 residues. Trimming removed 0 bases from V and 0 bases from J, with 9 bases in between. Germline V gene data show CDR1 as MNHEY and CDR2 as SVGAGI. The CDR3 nucleotides read TGTGCCAGCAGTTACTCCGGGGTTTACTCCTACAATGAGCAGTTCTTC. The encoded protein is CASSYSGVYSYNEQFF.

V gene TRBV2 combines with J gene TRBJ1-6; no clear D gene. CDR3 length equals 13 residues. Germline CDR1 is SNHLY and CDR2 is FYNNEI. V lost 2 bases, J lost 10 bases, and 9 bases lay in between. For the CDR3, the DNA is TGTGCCAGCAGTGAAACAGCAAACTCACCCCTCCACTTT. As protein: CASSETANSPLHF. Based on the CDR3 plus reference TRBV2 and TRBJ1-6, the full variable domain is EPEVTQTPSHQVTQMGQEVILRCVPISNHLYFYWYRQILGQKVEFLVSFYNNEISEKSEIFDDQFSVERPDGSNFTLKIRSTKLEDSAMYFCASSETANSPLHFGNGTRLTVT.